Sequencing of this T cell receptor (beta chain) was carried out in a study of radiotherapy plus CTLA-4 blockade in lung cancer. This CDR3 region has 17 residues. Trimming removed 0 bases at V and 8 bases at J, with 19 bases between. CDR1 and CDR2 from the germline V gene are KGHSH and LQKENI. Sequencing used immunoSEQ multiplex PCR; TCRdb keeps in-frame clones, though not all of them. The table lists some 110,000 clones, over 80% of them singletons, with roughly 7% in the top ten. The clonotype comes from a human donor with non-small cell lung cancer that progressed on radiotherapy plus ipilimumab. The J gene is TRBJ1-4, the V gene TRBV18; D gene ambiguous. The material sequenced was peripheral blood, taken from a patient treated with radiotherapy plus ipilimumab. The CDR3 sequence is CASSPPGGVTPSEKLFF. The CDR3 coding sequence is TGTGCCAGCTCACCACCGGGTGGGGTCACCCCGTCGGAAAAACTGTTTTTT.